This T cell receptor (beta chain) was recovered during a study of T cell responses to AZD1222 COVID-19 vaccine. Using immunoSEQ multiplex PCR, the repertoire was profiled, and TCRdb retains in-frame clones only, with some absent. Of about 85,000 clones in the sample, about 88% were seen once. This clonotype was obtained from an adult in good health. The sequences come from peripheral blood, collected on day 0 of AZD1222 vaccination.

The CDR3 here is CASGLENGIAYEQYF. The CDR3, as DNA: TGTGCTAGTGGTTTGGAGAATGGTATCGCTTACGAGCAGTACTTC. The chain links TRBV12-5 to TRBJ2-7; no clear D gene. Between the trimmed V and J ends, which lost 1 base and 4 bases, there was a span of 14 bases. CDR1 is LGHNT and CDR2 is FRNRAP in the germline V gene. This CDR3 is 15 amino acids long. Full variable domain (remainder filled in from reference TRBV12-5 and TRBJ2-7): DARVTQTPRHKVTEMGQEVTMRCQPILGHNTVFWYRQTMMQGLELLAYFRNRAPLDDSGMPKDRFSAEMPDATLATLKIQPSEPRDSAVYFCASGLENGIAYEQYFGPGTRLTVT.